The clone carrying this TCR beta chain was seen at least ten times. The data were taken from a study of T cells in Graves' hyperthyroidism and ophthalmopathy. The CDR3 consists of 12 residues. The germline CDR1 and CDR2 sequences are WSHSY and SAAADI. V lost 11 bases to trimming and J lost 3 bases, with 14 bases between them. RNA transcripts gave rise to amplified TCR beta CDR3 regions. First-round RT-PCR with HTBI primers amplified the TCR CDR3 region. TCRdb reprocessed the multiplex PCR reads via MiXCR and lists one record per CDR3 protein. This sample carries some 440,000 distinct CDR3 sequences, 15% to 19% of them seen once, and the ten largest clones take around 7%.

This receptor was identified in a woman aged 18-35 years with Graves' hyperthyroidism. Sequences were obtained from blood. This chain uses TRBV10-2 with TRBJ2-7; no clear D. This chain's CDR3 is CAATLNRYEQYF. In DNA, the CDR3 is TGCGCCGCGACACTTAACCGCTACGAGCAGTACTTC.